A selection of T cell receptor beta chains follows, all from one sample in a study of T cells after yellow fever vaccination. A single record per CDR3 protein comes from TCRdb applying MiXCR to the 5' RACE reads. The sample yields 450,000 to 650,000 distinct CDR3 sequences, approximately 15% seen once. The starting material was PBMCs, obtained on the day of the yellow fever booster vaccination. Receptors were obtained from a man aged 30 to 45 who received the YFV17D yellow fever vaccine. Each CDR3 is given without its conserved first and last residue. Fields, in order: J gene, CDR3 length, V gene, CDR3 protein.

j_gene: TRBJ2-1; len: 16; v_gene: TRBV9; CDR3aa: ASSPRNTRGLAHNEQF
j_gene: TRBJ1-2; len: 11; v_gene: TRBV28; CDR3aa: ASKTGGDYGYT
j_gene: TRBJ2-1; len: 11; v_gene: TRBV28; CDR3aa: ASRQGAENEQF
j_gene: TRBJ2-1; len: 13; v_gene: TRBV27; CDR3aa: ASSLSESTFNEQF
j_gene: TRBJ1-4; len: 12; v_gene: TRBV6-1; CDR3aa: ASKGVSKGEKLF
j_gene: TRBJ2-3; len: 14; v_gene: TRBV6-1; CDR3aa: ASSPPPAGRTDTQY
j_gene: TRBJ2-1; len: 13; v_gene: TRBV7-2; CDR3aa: ASSLDQGPYNEQF
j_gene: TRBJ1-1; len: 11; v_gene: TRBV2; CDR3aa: ASKQGLNTEAF
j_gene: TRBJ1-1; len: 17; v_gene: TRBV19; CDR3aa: ASSISALGRGLGNTEAF
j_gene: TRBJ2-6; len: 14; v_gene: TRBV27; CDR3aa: ASSPTGGIWANVLT
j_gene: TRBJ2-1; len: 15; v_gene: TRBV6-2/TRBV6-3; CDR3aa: ASTGLAPKSSYNEQF
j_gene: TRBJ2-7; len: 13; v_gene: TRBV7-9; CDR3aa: ASSPLAGDPYEQY
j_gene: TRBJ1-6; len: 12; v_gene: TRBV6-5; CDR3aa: ASSYSGNNSPLH
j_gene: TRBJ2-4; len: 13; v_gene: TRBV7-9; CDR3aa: ASSFGLADQNIQY
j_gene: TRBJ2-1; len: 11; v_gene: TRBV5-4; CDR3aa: ASSRENYNEQF
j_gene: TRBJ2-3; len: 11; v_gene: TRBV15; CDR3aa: ATSRDVTLGQY
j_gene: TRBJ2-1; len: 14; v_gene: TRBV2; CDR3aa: ASSEEVAGVRNEQF